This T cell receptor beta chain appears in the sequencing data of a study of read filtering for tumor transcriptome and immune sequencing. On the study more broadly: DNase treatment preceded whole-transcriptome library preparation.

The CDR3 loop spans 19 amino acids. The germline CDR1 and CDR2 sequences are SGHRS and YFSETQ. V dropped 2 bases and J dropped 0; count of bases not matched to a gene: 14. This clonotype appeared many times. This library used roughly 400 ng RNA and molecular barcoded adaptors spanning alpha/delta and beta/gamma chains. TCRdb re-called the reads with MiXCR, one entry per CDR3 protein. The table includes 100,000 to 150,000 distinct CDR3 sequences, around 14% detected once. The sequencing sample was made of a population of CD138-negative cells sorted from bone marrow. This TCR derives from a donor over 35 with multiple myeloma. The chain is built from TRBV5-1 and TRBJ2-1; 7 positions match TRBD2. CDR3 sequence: CASSFHTTERETSYNEQFF. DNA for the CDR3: TGCGCCAGCAGCTTCCACACTACGGAGCGGGAAACCTCCTACAATGAGCAGTTCTTC.